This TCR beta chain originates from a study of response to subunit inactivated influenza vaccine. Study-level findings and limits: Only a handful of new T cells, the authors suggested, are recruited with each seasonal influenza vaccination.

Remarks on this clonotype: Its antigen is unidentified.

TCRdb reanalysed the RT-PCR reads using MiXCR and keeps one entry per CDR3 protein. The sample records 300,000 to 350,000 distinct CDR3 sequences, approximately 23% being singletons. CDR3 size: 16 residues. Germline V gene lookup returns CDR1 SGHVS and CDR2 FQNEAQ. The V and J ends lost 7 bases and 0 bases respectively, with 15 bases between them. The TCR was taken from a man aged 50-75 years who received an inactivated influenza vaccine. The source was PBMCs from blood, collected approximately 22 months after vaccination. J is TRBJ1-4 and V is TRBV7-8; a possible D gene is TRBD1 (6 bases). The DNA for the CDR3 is TGTGCCAGCACCTCGACAGGATATGCAACTAATGAAAAACTGTTTTTT. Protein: CASTSTGYATNEKLFF.